A selection of T cell receptor beta chains follows, all from one sample in a study of cytomegalovirus exposure and HLA in healthy donors. Sequencing used immunoSEQ multiplex PCR; TCRdb keeps in-frame clones, though not all of them. The table records 150,000 to 200,000 clones, about 80% of them present only once. Sequencing used PBMCs. The source of these receptors is a woman in her 30s in good health and CMV-seropositive. Both conserved end residues are part of each CDR3. The D gene is left open where the match is weak. Clone size, where shown, is once, few, many, or a class for clones that have expanded.

j_call: TRBJ1-3; d_call: -; v_call: TRBV7-9; clone_size: -; cdr3_nt: TGTGCCAGCAGCCCACCTGCCCAGGTATATGGAAACACCATATATTTT; cdr3_aa: CASSPPAQVYGNTIYF
j_call: TRBJ2-3; d_call: -; v_call: TRBV9; clone_size: few; cdr3_nt: TGTGCCAGCAGCGTAGCGGACTCGACCGGTACAGATACGCAGTATTTT; cdr3_aa: CASSVADSTGTDTQYF
j_call: TRBJ1-5; d_call: -; v_call: TRBV2; clone_size: -; cdr3_nt: TGTGCCAGCAGTGATCTACAGGCCGCGGATCAGCCCCAGCATTTT; cdr3_aa: CASSDLQAADQPQHF
j_call: TRBJ2-1; d_call: -; v_call: TRBV5-1; clone_size: once; cdr3_nt: TGCGCCTCCCGGGGGGCCTCCTACAATGAGCAGTTCTTC; cdr3_aa: CASRGASYNEQFF
j_call: TRBJ1-2; d_call: TRBD1; v_call: TRBV5-1; clone_size: -; cdr3_nt: TGCGCCAGCAGCTTGTCACGGGACAGCAACTATGGCTACACCTTC; cdr3_aa: CASSLSRDSNYGYTF
j_call: TRBJ2-2; d_call: TRBD1; v_call: TRBV7-6; clone_size: -; cdr3_nt: TGTGCCAGCAGCTACAGGGGTGCGGACACCGGGGAGCTGTTTTTT; cdr3_aa: CASSYRGADTGELFF
j_call: TRBJ2-3; d_call: -; v_call: TRBV7-9; clone_size: -; cdr3_nt: TGTGCCAGCAGCTTCGGATTAGCGGCCGGCACAGATACGCAGTATTTT; cdr3_aa: CASSFGLAAGTDTQYF
j_call: TRBJ2-2; d_call: TRBD1; v_call: TRBV9; clone_size: once; cdr3_nt: TGTGCCAGCAGCAAACTCGGGACAGGGGGCACCGGGGAGCTGTTTTTT; cdr3_aa: CASSKLGTGGTGELFF
j_call: TRBJ2-1; d_call: TRBD2; v_call: TRBV27; clone_size: -; cdr3_nt: TGTGCCAGCAGGGCCTTGGGGCTAGCGGACTCCTACAATGAGCAGTTCTTC; cdr3_aa: CASRALGLADSYNEQFF
j_call: TRBJ2-7; d_call: TRBD1; v_call: TRBV2; clone_size: -; cdr3_nt: TGTGCCAGCAGTTCCGGGACAGGGTTCTACGAGCAGTACTTC; cdr3_aa: CASSSGTGFYEQYF
j_call: TRBJ1-2; d_call: TRBD1; v_call: TRBV29-1; clone_size: -; cdr3_nt: TGCAGCGCAACAGGGGACAGGGGATGGGGCTATGGCTACACCTTC; cdr3_aa: CSATGDRGWGYGYTF
j_call: TRBJ2-7; d_call: -; v_call: TRBV4-1; clone_size: -; cdr3_nt: TGCGCCAGCAGCCTCCTTTTGGGGGCAAACCGATACGAGCAGTACTTC; cdr3_aa: CASSLLLGANRYEQYF
j_call: TRBJ2-7; d_call: TRBD1; v_call: TRBV7-2; clone_size: -; cdr3_nt: TGTGCCAGCAGCACCAGGACAGGGGCTAGCTCCTACGAGCAGTACTTC; cdr3_aa: CASSTRTGASSYEQYF
j_call: TRBJ1-2; d_call: -; v_call: TRBV27; clone_size: -; cdr3_nt: TGTGCCAGCAGAGAATGGGGCAGGGTCTATGGCTACACCTTC; cdr3_aa: CASREWGRVYGYTF
j_call: TRBJ1-4; d_call: -; v_call: TRBV5-1; clone_size: -; cdr3_nt: TGCGCCAGCAGTGGACGGGGGTTGGCTAATGAAAAACTGTTTTTT; cdr3_aa: CASSGRGLANEKLFF
j_call: TRBJ1-5; d_call: -; v_call: TRBV27; clone_size: -; cdr3_nt: TGTGCCAGCAGTTTGCGGGGGAGCAATCAGCCCCAGCATTTT; cdr3_aa: CASSLRGSNQPQHF
j_call: TRBJ2-1; d_call: TRBD2; v_call: TRBV6-4; clone_size: -; cdr3_nt: TGTGCCAGCAGTGACCCCTTCTCCGGACTAGCAAGCTCCTACAATGAGCAGTTCTTC; cdr3_aa: CASSDPFSGLASSYNEQFF
j_call: TRBJ2-3; d_call: TRBD2; v_call: TRBV2; clone_size: -; cdr3_nt: TGTGCCAGCGGACTAGCGGATTCCACAGATACGCAGTATTTT; cdr3_aa: CASGLADSTDTQYF
j_call: TRBJ2-7; d_call: -; v_call: TRBV4-3; clone_size: -; cdr3_nt: TGCGCCAGCAGCCAAGATGTGATAAGGGGCCACGAGCAGTACTTC; cdr3_aa: CASSQDVIRGHEQYF
j_call: TRBJ1-3; d_call: -; v_call: TRBV25-1; clone_size: -; cdr3_nt: TGTGCCAGCAGTTACGCGGGATCTGGAAACACCATATATTTT; cdr3_aa: CASSYAGSGNTIYF
j_call: TRBJ2-2; d_call: -; v_call: TRBV5-1; clone_size: -; cdr3_nt: TGCGCCAGCAGCTTGGTCAGAGGGATGAACACCGGGGAGCTGTTTTTT; cdr3_aa: CASSLVRGMNTGELFF
j_call: TRBJ2-3; d_call: TRBD1; v_call: TRBV7-2; clone_size: -; cdr3_nt: TGTGCCAGCAGCTTACAGGACAGGGGCGCAGATACGCAGTATTTT; cdr3_aa: CASSLQDRGADTQYF
j_call: TRBJ2-5; d_call: TRBD1; v_call: TRBV4-1; clone_size: once; cdr3_nt: TGCGCCAGCAGCCAGGGACAGGGTTCGTGGGAGACCCAGTACTTC; cdr3_aa: CASSQGQGSWETQYF
j_call: TRBJ2-3; d_call: TRBD2; v_call: TRBV27; clone_size: once; cdr3_nt: TGTGCCAGCAGTTTCTTGACTAGCGCGCCCCAGTTTGATACGCAGTATTTT; cdr3_aa: CASSFLTSAPQFDTQYF
j_call: TRBJ1-1; d_call: TRBD1; v_call: TRBV5-4; clone_size: -; cdr3_nt: TGTGCCAGCAGCCCTGGACAGGGGACGGCTTTCTTT; cdr3_aa: CASSPGQGTAFF
j_call: TRBJ2-1; d_call: -; v_call: TRBV12-5; clone_size: -; cdr3_nt: TGTGCTAGTGGTTTAATATACAATGAGCAGTTCTTC; cdr3_aa: CASGLIYNEQFF
j_call: TRBJ1-1; d_call: TRBD1; v_call: TRBV5-4; clone_size: -; cdr3_nt: TGTGCCAGCAGCATACTGACAGGGGAGGTCGCCACTGAAGCTTTCTTT; cdr3_aa: CASSILTGEVATEAFF
j_call: TRBJ1-1; d_call: -; v_call: TRBV4-3; clone_size: -; cdr3_nt: TGCGCCAGCAGCCAACAGACAGTTGGGACTGAAGCTTTCTTT; cdr3_aa: CASSQQTVGTEAFF